This T cell receptor (beta chain) comes out of a study of cytomegalovirus exposure and HLA in healthy donors. Germline V gene sequence: CDR1 KGHSH, CDR2 LQKENI. V lost 5 bases, J lost 3 bases, and 10 bases lay in between. CDR3 size: 14 residues. PCR used 60 Vbeta primers and 13 Jbeta primers. The repertoire was sequenced with immunoSEQ multiplex PCR; TCRdb's copy has only in-frame clones and lacks some. In the table there are around 130,000 clones, 80% of which are singletons. The source of this sequence is a man younger than 40 in good health and CMV-seronegative. The J gene is TRBJ1-4, the V gene TRBV18, with D perhaps matching TRBD1 (5 bases). Material for sequencing was PBMCs. The CDR3 reads CASSNGGPNEKLFF. In nucleotides, the CDR3 is TGTGCCAGCTCAAACGGGGGACCTAATGAAAAACTGTTTTTT.